Presented here are 21 T cell receptor beta chains from one specimen sequenced in a study of blood T cell repertoires in COVID-19. Assay: immunoSEQ multiplex PCR; the TCRdb copy retains only in-frame clones and omits some. The sample has 200,000 to 250,000 clones, approximately 86% seen once. The sample consisted of peripheral blood. The receptors shown here come from a man younger than 35 with active or convalescent COVID-19.

V usage is TRBV30 and J usage is TRBJ1-1, with TRBD1 as a possible D gene (5 bases). The V end was cut by 1 base, the J end by 0 bases, with 12 bases between. CDR3 length equals 15 residues. The germline gives CDR1 GTSNPN, CDR2 SVGIG (reference sequence). For the CDR3, the DNA is TGTGCCTGGAGTGCTAGCGACAGATTGAACACTGAAGCTTTCTTT. Its protein product is CAWSASDRLNTEAFF. Based on the CDR3 plus reference TRBV30 and TRBJ1-1, the full variable domain is SQTIHQWPATLVQPVGSPLSLECTVEGTSNPNLYWYRQAAGRGLQLLFYSVGIGQISSEVPQNLSASRPQDRQFILSSKKLLLSDSGFYLCAWSASDRLNTEAFFGQGTRLTVV.

The rearrangement joins TRBV30 to TRBJ1-5; D is unresolved. Germline-derived CDR1 and CDR2 are GTSNPN and SVGIG (reference sequence). Between the trimmed V and J ends, which lost 1 base and 2 bases, there was a span of 9 bases. This CDR3 region has 14 residues. The CDR3 loop is CAWSGSSRNQPQHF. The CDR3 DNA reads TGTGCCTGGAGTGGCTCCAGTCGCAATCAGCCCCAGCATTTT.

The chain is built from TRBV12-3 or TRBV12-4 and TRBJ2-7, with D maybe TRBD2 (5 bases). The CDR3 is 12 amino acids. V lost 6 bases and J 7 bases, leaving 13 bases between the germline ends. The CDR3: CASSPGSGEQYF. The DNA of the CDR3 is TGTGCCAGCAGCCCGGGGTCTGGGGAGCAGTACTTC.

The chain recombines TRBV5-4 with TRBJ2-1, with D tentatively TRBD2 (5 bases). The germline V gene encodes CDR1 SGHNT and CDR2 YYREEE (reference sequence). Trimming removed 6 bases from V and 10 bases from J, with 20 bases in between. The CDR3 is made up of 14 amino acids. The CDR3 DNA is TGTGCCAGCACCCAGGACTCTAGGCCGGGGGAGCAGTTCTTC. Protein product: CASTQDSRPGEQFF.

This rearrangement joins TRBV19 to TRBJ2-1, with 8 bases matching TRBD2. Germline V gene sequence: CDR1 LNHDA, CDR2 SQIVND (reference sequence). After removal of 10 bases from V and 10 bases from J, the junction contained 12 bases not matched to a gene. This CDR3 is built from 13 residues. The CDR3 reads CATYGGLAAEQFF. The CDR3 DNA reads TGTGCCACCTACGGAGGACTAGCAGCCGAGCAGTTCTTC.

The J gene is TRBJ1-2, the V gene TRBV29-1, with D perhaps matching TRBD1 (6 bases). Germline V gene lookup returns CDR1 SQVTM and CDR2 ANQGSEA. The CDR3 has 12 amino acids. V lost 7 bases, J lost 5 bases, and 14 bases lay in between. CDR3 loop: CSGKTGKYGYTF. CDR3 sequence (DNA): TGCAGCGGAAAAACAGGGAAATATGGCTACACCTTC. Based on the CDR3 plus reference TRBV29-1 and TRBJ1-2, the full variable domain is SAVISQKPSRDICQRGTSLTIQCQVDSQVTMMFWYRQQPGQSLTLIATANQGSEATYESGFVIDKFPISRPNLTFSTLTVSNMSPEDSSIYLCSGKTGKYGYTFGSGTRLTVV.

This chain connects TRBV14 to TRBJ1-6, with 7 positions matching TRBD1. Trimming cost V 5 bases and J 6 bases; bases outside gene matches: 13. The length of the CDR3 is 17 residues. CDR1 is SGHDN, CDR2 FVKESK, per germline. CDR3 sequence reads: CASSTDRDSLSNSPLHF. For the CDR3, the DNA is TGTGCCAGCAGCACAGACCGGGACAGTCTTTCTAATTCACCCCTCCACTTT.

J is TRBJ2-3 and V is TRBV7-2; D remains ambiguous. Trimming took 3 bases from V and 2 from J, leaving 12 bases between them. The CDR3 contains 15 residues. Germline lookup yields CDR1 SGHTA and CDR2 FQGNSA. As DNA, the CDR3 is TGTGCCAGCAGCTTCGGAGTTACCTACACAGATACGCAGTATTTT. Amino acids: CASSFGVTYTDTQYF. Supplemented by reference TRBV7-2 and TRBJ2-3, the full variable domain reads GAGVSQSPSNKVTEKGKDVELRCDPISGHTALYWYRQSLGQGLEFLIYFQGNSAPDKSGLPSDRFSAERTGGSVSTLTIQRTQQEDSAVYLCASSFGVTYTDTQYFGPGTRLTVL.

The chain has TRBV7-3 and TRBJ2-1; the D is unclear. Trimming took 3 bases from V and 1 from J, leaving 10 bases between them. Germline assignment: CDR1 SGHTA and CDR2 FQGTGA. The length of the CDR3 is 15 residues. In DNA form, the CDR3 reads TGTGCCAGCAGCTTGGTATCTAGTTCCTACAATGAGCAGTTCTTC. Protein sequence: CASSLVSSSYNEQFF.

The chain couples TRBV4-1 to TRBJ2-1; 8 nucleotides line up with TRBD2. Trimming took 3 bases from V and 10 from J; bases not matched to a gene: 5. The CDR3 is 13 amino acids. The germline CDR1 and CDR2 sequences are MGHRA and YSYEKL. The CDR3 spells CASSQFLAGEQFF. The CDR3 DNA follows: TGCGCCAGCAGCCAGTTTTTAGCGGGGGAGCAGTTCTTC.

The chain has TRBV6-5 and TRBJ1-5, with 10 bases identical to TRBD1. Germline values: CDR1 MNHEY, CDR2 SVGAGI. Losses at the gene ends were 6 bases for V and 6 bases for J; bases not matched to a gene: 8. The CDR3 totals 15 residues. The CDR3 spells CASRTGTGDVQPQHF. In DNA form, the CDR3 reads TGTGCCAGCAGGACCGGGACAGGGGACGTTCAGCCCCAGCATTTT.

This clone was observed a handful of times. V is TRBV28 and J is TRBJ1-1; D perhaps matches TRBD1 (5 bases). CDR1 is MDHEN and CDR2 is SYDVKM in the germline V gene. The CDR3 runs to 13 residues. The germline V and J ends were trimmed by 6 bases and 8 bases, with 16 bases remaining between them. The CDR3 protein is CASSPHGGGEAFF. The DNA of the CDR3 is TGTGCCAGCAGCCCACATGGGGGAGGAGAAGCTTTCTTT.

The chain has TRBV27 and TRBJ1-5; tentative D call: TRBD1 (5 bases). Trimming removed 5 bases from V and 6 bases from J, with 11 bases in between. The CDR3 has 13 residues. Germline lookup yields CDR1 MNHEY and CDR2 SMNVEV (reference sequence). CDR3 bases: TGTGCCAGCAGTGGGGATGGGGCTCAGCCCCAGCATTTT. It translates to CASSGDGAQPQHF.

This clone was detected only a few times. CDR3 nucleotides: TGTGCCAGCTCACCACGCGGGACGGGGGGCAACACCGGGGAGCTGTTTTTT. This gives the protein CASSPRGTGGNTGELFF. The chain carries TRBV18 and TRBJ2-2, with a possible D match to TRBD2 (7 bases). CDR3 length: 17 residues. In germline, CDR1 is KGHSH, CDR2 LQKENI. V was shortened by 1 base and J by 2 bases, with 14 bases between the two germline ends.

J is TRBJ2-7 and V is TRBV5-1, with 9 positions matching TRBD1. Per germline, CDR1 SGHRS and CDR2 YFSETQ. V gave up 0 bases and J gave up 6 bases; unmatched junction bases: 4. CDR3 length: 14 residues. CDR3 coding DNA: TGCGCCAGCAGCTTGGGGGACAGGGTTGGCGAGCAGTACTTC. Residues: CASSLGDRVGEQYF.

This clone was counted between two and nine times. The rearrangement joins TRBV5-1 to TRBJ1-1, with a possible D match to TRBD1 (6 bases). Germline assignment: CDR1 SGHRS and CDR2 YFSETQ. The CDR3 covers 14 residues. V was clipped by 2 bases and J by 1 base, with 9 bases between them. The CDR3 spells CASSFLDRNTEAFF. Written as DNA, the CDR3 is TGCGCCAGCAGCTTCCTGGACAGGAACACTGAAGCTTTCTTT.

This chain uses TRBV3-1 (or the pseudogene TRBV3-2) with TRBJ2-6; a possible D gene is TRBD2 (5 bases). The CDR3 extends over 14 amino acids. Germline loops: CDR1 LGHDT, CDR2 YNNKEL (reference sequence). V was clipped by 7 bases and J by 4 bases, with 11 bases between them. Here the CDR3 DNA reads TGTGCCAGCACCCGGGGTGGCGGGGCCAACGTCCTGACTTTC. It is translated as CASTRGGGANVLTF.

This chain links TRBV9 with TRBJ2-1; TRBD2 is a possible D gene (5 bases). This CDR3 spans 16 amino acids. Trimming removed 0 bases from V and 4 bases from J, with 14 bases in between. CDR1 is SGDLS and CDR2 is YYNGEE in the germline V gene. The CDR3 coding sequence is TGTGCCAGCAGCGTAGGAGGCGGGTCCCCTTACAATGAGCAGTTCTTC. It specifies CASSVGGGSPYNEQFF.

This clone was detected a few times. This chain joins TRBV30 and TRBJ1-5, with TRBD1 matching 8 bases. Germline V gene lookup returns CDR1 GTSNPN and CDR2 SVGIG (reference sequence). The V segment lost 2 bases and the J segment 4 bases; nucleotides outside the gene matches: 7. The CDR3 consists of 15 residues. The CDR3 coding sequence is TGTGCCTGGAGTCAGGGGGCCGATGCAAATCAGCCCCAGCATTTT. Translation gives CAWSQGADANQPQHF.

The chain employs TRBV10-3 and TRBJ2-1; TRBD1 matches 7 bases. In germline, CDR1 is ENHRY, CDR2 SYGVKD. This CDR3 contains 12 residues. V lost 9 bases to trimming and J lost 3 bases; unmatched junction nucleotides: 2. The DNA of the CDR3 is TGTGCCATGAGGGACAGCTACAATGAGCAGTTCTTC. It translates to CAMRDSYNEQFF.

The J gene is TRBJ1-2, the V gene TRBV14, with TRBD1 matching over 8 bases. Germline assignment: CDR1 SGHDN and CDR2 FVKESK. V gave up 4 bases and J gave up 6 bases; unmatched junction bases: 7. The CDR3 totals 14 residues. The CDR3 nucleotides read TGTGCCAGCAGCCTTCTCCGGACAGGGAATGGCTACACCTTC. This sequence encodes CASSLLRTGNGYTF.